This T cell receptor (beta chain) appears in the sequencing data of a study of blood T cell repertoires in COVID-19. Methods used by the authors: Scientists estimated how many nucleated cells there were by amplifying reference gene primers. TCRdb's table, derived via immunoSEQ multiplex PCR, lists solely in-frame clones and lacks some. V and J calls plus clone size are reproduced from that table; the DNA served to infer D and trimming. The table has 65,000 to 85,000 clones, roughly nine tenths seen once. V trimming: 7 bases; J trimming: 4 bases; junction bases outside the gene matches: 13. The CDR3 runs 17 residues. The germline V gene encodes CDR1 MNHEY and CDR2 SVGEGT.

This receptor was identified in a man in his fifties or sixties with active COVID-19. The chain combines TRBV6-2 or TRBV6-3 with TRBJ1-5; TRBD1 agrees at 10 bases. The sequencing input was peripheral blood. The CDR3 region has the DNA TGTGCCAGCACCCCGGGCTGGGGGACAGGGGTAAATCAGCCCCAGCATTTT. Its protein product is CASTPGWGTGVNQPQHF.